This TCR beta chain was obtained from a study of blood T cell repertoires in COVID-19. The V end was cut by 2 bases, the J end by 5 bases, with 17 bases between. Germline CDR1 is SGHVS and CDR2 is FNYEAQ. The CDR3 spans 16 residues. Profiling relied on immunoSEQ multiplex PCR, and the TCRdb table lists in-frame clones only, not all of them. The sample contains about 170,000 clones, around 77% of which appear only once. The sequenced sample consisted of peripheral blood. The receptor comes from a man between 65 and 80 years old with acute or convalescent COVID-19. The chain is built from TRBV7-6 and TRBJ2-3, with a weak D call TRBD2 (5 bases). The CDR3 region is CASSLYGREKGDTQYF. In DNA, the CDR3 is TGTGCCAGCAGCTTATATGGCCGGGAAAAAGGAGATACGCAGTATTTT.